The subject of this entry is one T cell receptor (beta chain). The antigen is undetermined. Libraries were prepared by immunoSEQ multiplex PCR; TCRdb keeps only in-frame clonotypes and omits some of them. This sample has millions of clones, with about 94% found just once. The naive CD8 population came from CD45RO-negative cells selected for CCR7, without terminally differentiated effector memory CD45RA+ cells. The CDR3 spans 16 residues. Trimming removed 1 base at V and 3 bases at J, with 13 bases between. CDR1 is MGHRA, CDR2 YSYEKL, per germline. This entry belongs to a study of shared clonotypes between healthy human individuals. Study details: The study used three CD4 naive, three CD4 memory, two CD8 naive and one CD8 memory plate per donor.

Whole-study findings and limits: Limited genetic and exposure-history diversity came from having few donors. Four donors held about 4.5% of naive CD4 clonotypes in common. Larger estimated richness was generally recorded for naive subsets relative to memory subsets.

The specimen was naive CD8+ T cells sorted from blood. V is TRBV4-1 and J is TRBJ2-1; unclear D gene. This TCR derives from a man aged 18 to 30 in good health. In DNA form, the CDR3 reads TGCGCCAGCAGCCAAGTGGGGTCGGGCATCTACAATGAGCAGTTCTTC. This sequence encodes CASSQVGSGIYNEQFF.